This is a list of T cell receptor beta chains from one sample in a study of molecular identifiers for immune sequencing clone quantification. MiXCR was run by TCRdb on the PCR reads, yielding one entry per CDR3 protein. The sample lists some 97,000 distinct CDR3 sequences, around 24% occurring once. What was sequenced was naive CD8+ T cells from blood, with Jurkat cell RNA spiked in. All receptors come from a human donor in good health. Some libraries in this study had Jurkat cell RNA spiked in. CDR3s include the opening cysteine and the closing phenylalanine or tryptophan. A D gene is named only where the DNA matches it firmly. Clone size is stated in some rows and not others, as once, few, many or a class when expanded.

j_gene: TRBJ2-1
abundance: .
v_gene: TRBV7-2
d_gene: TRBD2
CDR3aa: CASSGGSGGFSYNEQFF
CDR3nt: TGTGCCAGCAGCGGTGGTAGCGGGGGGTTCTCCTACAATGAGCAGTTCTTC

j_gene: TRBJ2-5
abundance: many
v_gene: TRBV27
d_gene: TRBD1
CDR3aa: CASSFTGGLETQYF
CDR3nt: TGTGCCAGCAGTTTCACAGGGGGCTTGGAGACCCAGTACTTC

j_gene: TRBJ1-2
abundance: .
v_gene: TRBV2
d_gene: .
CDR3aa: CASSESVRVNYGYTF
CDR3nt: TGTGCCAGCAGTGAATCGGTCAGAGTTAACTATGGCTACACCTTC

j_gene: TRBJ2-2
abundance: many
v_gene: TRBV6-6
d_gene: TRBD2
CDR3aa: CASSYSSLAGAGTGELFF
CDR3nt: TGTGCCAGCAGTTACTCGTCTCTAGCGGGAGCGGGGACCGGGGAGCTGTTTTTT

j_gene: TRBJ2-2
abundance: few
v_gene: TRBV12-3/TRBV12-4
d_gene: TRBD1
CDR3aa: CASTGVTGELFF
CDR3nt: TGTGCCAGTACAGGGGTCACCGGGGAGCTGTTTTTT

j_gene: TRBJ1-2
abundance: many
v_gene: TRBV6-5
d_gene: .
CDR3aa: CASSYSGGANYGYTF
CDR3nt: TGTGCCAGCAGTTACTCGGGGGGGGCTAACTATGGCTACACCTTC

j_gene: TRBJ2-7
abundance: few
v_gene: TRBV19
d_gene: TRBD2
CDR3aa: CASSQERGAYEQYF
CDR3nt: TGTGCCAGTAGTCAAGAGCGGGGGGCCTACGAGCAGTACTTC

j_gene: TRBJ2-5
abundance: .
v_gene: TRBV12-3/TRBV12-4
d_gene: TRBD1
CDR3aa: CASSHWDSPEETQYF
CDR3nt: TGTGCCAGCAGCCATTGGGACAGCCCCGAAGAGACCCAGTACTTC

j_gene: TRBJ2-4
abundance: many
v_gene: TRBV29-1
d_gene: .
CDR3aa: CSVEVSGPNPPGIQYF
CDR3nt: TGCAGCGTTGAAGTTTCAGGGCCAAACCCTCCGGGCATTCAGTACTTC

j_gene: TRBJ1-1
abundance: .
v_gene: TRBV29-1
d_gene: .
CDR3aa: CSVEESVAGSWTEAFF
CDR3nt: TGCAGCGTTGAAGAAAGCGTGGCCGGCTCGTGGACTGAAGCTTTCTTT

j_gene: TRBJ2-2
abundance: many
v_gene: TRBV29-1
d_gene: .
CDR3aa: CSVVWGARTGELFF
CDR3nt: TGCAGCGTTGTATGGGGGGCTCGGACCGGGGAGCTGTTTTTT

j_gene: TRBJ2-2
abundance: .
v_gene: TRBV4-1
d_gene: TRBD1
CDR3aa: CASSPRTGSNPGELFF
CDR3nt: TGCGCCAGCAGCCCAAGGACAGGGAGCAACCCCGGGGAGCTGTTTTTT

j_gene: TRBJ1-5
abundance: many
v_gene: TRBV27
d_gene: .
CDR3aa: CASSLRGNQPQHF
CDR3nt: TGTGCCAGCAGTTTAAGAGGAAATCAGCCCCAGCATTTT

j_gene: TRBJ2-7
abundance: .
v_gene: TRBV14
d_gene: .
CDR3aa: CASSQDISGAPYEQYF
CDR3nt: TGTGCCAGCAGCCAAGATATATCCGGGGCACCCTACGAGCAGTACTTC

j_gene: TRBJ2-1
abundance: .
v_gene: TRBV5-1
d_gene: TRBD2
CDR3aa: CASSSLGLAGGPYEQFF
CDR3nt: TGCGCCAGCAGCTCACTGGGACTAGCGGGAGGGCCATATGAGCAGTTCTTC

j_gene: TRBJ1-2
abundance: many
v_gene: TRBV27
d_gene: .
CDR3aa: CASSSSLLDIYGYTF
CDR3nt: TGTGCCAGCAGTTCCTCGCTGTTGGACATCTATGGCTACACCTTC

j_gene: TRBJ2-7
abundance: few
v_gene: TRBV30
d_gene: .
CDR3aa: CAWRPLSSYEQYF
CDR3nt: TGTGCCTGGAGACCACTAAGCTCCTACGAGCAGTACTTC

j_gene: TRBJ1-1
abundance: many
v_gene: TRBV25-1
d_gene: .
CDR3aa: CASSDGGDDTEAFF
CDR3nt: TGTGCCAGCAGTGACGGGGGCGACGATACTGAAGCTTTCTTT

j_gene: TRBJ1-5
abundance: many
v_gene: TRBV6-2/TRBV6-3
d_gene: .
CDR3aa: CASTSSPLEPQHF
CDR3nt: TGTGCCAGCACCTCATCCCCTCTGGAGCCCCAGCATTTT

j_gene: TRBJ2-5
abundance: many
v_gene: TRBV15
d_gene: .
CDR3aa: CATSRRGGPYQETQYF
CDR3nt: TGTGCCACCAGCAGGCGTGGGGGACCGTACCAAGAGACCCAGTACTTC

j_gene: TRBJ2-7
abundance: many
v_gene: TRBV5-6
d_gene: TRBD1
CDR3aa: CASSLGGQGYYEQYF
CDR3nt: TGTGCCAGCAGCTTGGGGGGACAGGGTTATTACGAGCAGTACTTC

j_gene: TRBJ2-1
abundance: .
v_gene: TRBV4-2
d_gene: TRBD2
CDR3aa: CASSQSGGSYNEQFF
CDR3nt: TGTGCCAGCAGCCAAAGCGGGGGCTCCTACAATGAGCAGTTCTTC

j_gene: TRBJ2-1
abundance: few
v_gene: TRBV27
d_gene: .
CDR3aa: CASSLSAGIHEQFF
CDR3nt: TGTGCCAGCAGTTTATCTGCAGGGATTCATGAGCAGTTCTTC